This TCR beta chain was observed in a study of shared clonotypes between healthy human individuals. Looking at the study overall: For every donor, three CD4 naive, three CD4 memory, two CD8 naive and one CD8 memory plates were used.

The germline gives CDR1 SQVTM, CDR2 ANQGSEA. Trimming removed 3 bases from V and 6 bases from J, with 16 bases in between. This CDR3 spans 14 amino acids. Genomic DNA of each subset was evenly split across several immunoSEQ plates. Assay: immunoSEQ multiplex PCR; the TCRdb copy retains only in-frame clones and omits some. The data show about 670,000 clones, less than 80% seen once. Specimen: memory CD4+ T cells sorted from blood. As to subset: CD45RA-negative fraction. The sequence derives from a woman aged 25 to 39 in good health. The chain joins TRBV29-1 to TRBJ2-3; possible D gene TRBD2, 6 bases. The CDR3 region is CSVELAGGLDTQYF. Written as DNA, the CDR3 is TGCAGCGTTGAGTTAGCCGGAGGGTTGGATACGCAGTATTTT.